The clone carrying this T cell receptor beta chain has ten or more counts. What it binds is not known. This CDR3 has 12 residues. The J segment lost 10 bases and the V segment lost 3 bases, leaving 5 bases of the junction unmatched. CDR1 is MDHEN and CDR2 is SYDVKM in the germline V gene. The time point: sample taken at primary tumor resection. The sample originates from a study of spatial heterogeneity in lung cancer. The study, taken as a whole, reports: Tumor mutation count correlated with how many alpha and beta TCRs expanded intratumorally. Tallies of expanded TCRs, which were sorted into ubiquitous and regional groups, correlated with counts of ubiquitous and regional nonsynonymous mutations, respectively.

Using its own MiXCR run on the 5' RACE reads, TCRdb lists one record per CDR3 protein. This table holds over 8,500 distinct CDR3 sequences, over 4.5% found once. This chain connects TRBV28 to TRBJ1-1, with 7 nucleotides matching TRBD1. Here the sequenced sample was lung tumor tissue, taken at surgery. This TCR derives from a male donor with early-stage non-small cell lung cancer. The CDR3 DNA sequence: TGTGCCAGCAGTTTGACAGGGATGAGAGCTTTCTTT. Amino acids: CASSLTGMRAFF.